The clone carrying this T cell receptor beta chain was observed at least ten times. As yet, its antigen is unknown. The data derive from a study of T cells in Graves' hyperthyroidism and ophthalmopathy. Regarding the study as a whole: Blood also held most thyroid clonotypes expanded beyond 0.001.

PBMCs were derived from roughly 10 ml fresh peripheral blood. Amplification yielded TCR beta CDR3 regions, with RNA transcripts as the source. HTBI primers were employed in a first-round RT-PCR of the TCR CDR3. MiXCR was run by TCRdb on the multiplex PCR reads, yielding one entry per CDR3 protein. Of 350,000 to 400,000 distinct CDR3 sequences listed, about 15% were seen once; the top ten hold about 30%. Trimming stripped 1 base from V and 8 bases from J, with 10 bases between. In germline, CDR1 is SGHDT, CDR2 YYEEEE. There are 13 residues in the CDR3. The sequence was obtained from a woman in her 30s with Graves' hyperthyroidism. Sequenced sample: blood. This chain uses TRBV5-6 with TRBJ2-1; tentative D call: TRBD2 (6 bases). As DNA, the CDR3 is TGTGCCAGCAGCTTGCTCGGGGGAGATGAGCAGTTCTTC. Translation: CASSLLGGDEQFF. The full variable domain, rest sourced from reference TRBV5-6 and TRBJ2-1, is DAGVTQSPTHLIKTRGQQVTLRCSPKSGHDTVSWYQQALGQGPQFIFQYYEEEERQRGNFPDRFSGHQFPNYSSELNVNALLLGDSALYLCASSLLGGDEQFFGPGTRLTVL.